These T cell receptor beta chains were read from a single sample in a study of cytomegalovirus exposure and HLA in healthy donors. TCRdb keeps only in-frame clones here, not all; method: immunoSEQ multiplex PCR. The table records approximately 100,000 clones, approximately 79% of them present only once. The specimen sequenced was PBMCs. These receptors came from a man between 60 and 75 years old in good health and CMV-seronegative. The CDR3 runs from the conserved cysteine through the conserved F or W. A D gene is named only where the DNA matches it firmly. Some rows mark clone size as missing; the rest say once, few, many or name a class of expanded clone.

J gene: TRBJ1-1
clone size: few
D gene: -
V gene: TRBV6-5
CDR3 length: 13
CDR3 DNA: TGTGCCAGCAGTTTATCGTTGAACACTGAAGCTTTCTTT
CDR3 protein: CASSLSLNTEAFF

J gene: TRBJ1-3
clone size: few
D gene: TRBD1
V gene: TRBV7-7
CDR3 length: 15
CDR3 DNA: TGTGCCAGCAGCGAGGGGACAGCCTCTGGAAACACCATATATTTT
CDR3 protein: CASSEGTASGNTIYF

J gene: TRBJ2-7
clone size: -
D gene: TRBD1
V gene: TRBV19
CDR3 length: 13
CDR3 DNA: TGTGCCAGTAGTAGACAGGGGTTCTACGAGCAGTACTTC
CDR3 protein: CASSRQGFYEQYF

J gene: TRBJ1-6
clone size: -
D gene: TRBD1
V gene: TRBV4-1
CDR3 length: 15
CDR3 DNA: TGCGCCAGCAGCCAAGCCGGGACAGAAAATTCACCCCTCCACTTT
CDR3 protein: CASSQAGTENSPLHF

J gene: TRBJ2-2
clone size: -
D gene: TRBD2
V gene: TRBV27
CDR3 length: 17
CDR3 DNA: TGTGCCAGCAGTTTATCTGGCGGGGGGCCGAGCACCGGGGAGCTGTTTTTT
CDR3 protein: CASSLSGGGPSTGELFF

J gene: TRBJ1-1
clone size: -
D gene: -
V gene: TRBV28
CDR3 length: 13
CDR3 DNA: TGTGCCAGCAGTTCAGGGGCCGGGACTGAAGCTTTCTTT
CDR3 protein: CASSSGAGTEAFF

J gene: TRBJ2-7
clone size: once
D gene: TRBD1
V gene: TRBV5-1
CDR3 length: 15
CDR3 DNA: TGCGCCACCAAACTCGGGGACAGGGACGTACCCGAGCAGTACTTC
CDR3 protein: CATKLGDRDVPEQYF

J gene: TRBJ1-4
clone size: few
D gene: TRBD1
V gene: TRBV7-2
CDR3 length: 16
CDR3 DNA: TGTGCCAGCAGCTTAGCATTAGGACAGGGGATGGCGAAACTGTTTTTT
CDR3 protein: CASSLALGQGMAKLFF

J gene: TRBJ1-1
clone size: -
D gene: TRBD1
V gene: TRBV28
CDR3 length: 14
CDR3 DNA: TGTGCCAGCAGTACCCCGGGACAGGGGGCTGAAGCTTTCTTT
CDR3 protein: CASSTPGQGAEAFF

J gene: TRBJ2-5
clone size: -
D gene: -
V gene: TRBV9
CDR3 length: 18
CDR3 DNA: TGTGCCAGCAGCTTTTCCCTTGGGCCGAGCGGAGGGGAAGAGACCCAGTACTTC
CDR3 protein: CASSFSLGPSGGEETQYF

J gene: TRBJ1-1
clone size: -
D gene: -
V gene: TRBV6-5
CDR3 length: 16
CDR3 DNA: TGTGCCAGCAGTTACTCGACTAGGGCCGAGAACACTGAAGCTTTCTTT
CDR3 protein: CASSYSTRAENTEAFF

J gene: TRBJ1-6
clone size: -
D gene: TRBD1
V gene: TRBV5-4
CDR3 length: 18
CDR3 DNA: TGTGCCAGCAGCTTTCGGACAGGGCGGGGCTCCTATAATTCACCCCTCCACTTT
CDR3 protein: CASSFRTGRGSYNSPLHF

J gene: TRBJ1-5
clone size: -
D gene: -
V gene: TRBV6-6
CDR3 length: 16
CDR3 DNA: TGTGCCAGCAGTGCCCAGACAGCGTATAGCAATCAGCCCCAGCATTTT
CDR3 protein: CASSAQTAYSNQPQHF

J gene: TRBJ2-1
clone size: once
D gene: -
V gene: TRBV9
CDR3 length: 16
CDR3 DNA: TGTGCCAGCAGCACCGAGGCATACTCCTCCTACAATGAGCAGTTCTTC
CDR3 protein: CASSTEAYSSYNEQFF

J gene: TRBJ2-1
clone size: -
D gene: -
V gene: TRBV4-2
CDR3 length: 15
CDR3 DNA: TGTGCCAGCAGCCAAGAAGAGAGCTCCTACAATGAGCAGTTCTTC
CDR3 protein: CASSQEESSYNEQFF

J gene: TRBJ2-7
clone size: -
D gene: TRBD2
V gene: TRBV27
CDR3 length: 17
CDR3 DNA: TGTGCCAGCAGTTTAGGGAGCGGGGGGCTAAATCCCTACGAGCAGTACTTC
CDR3 protein: CASSLGSGGLNPYEQYF

J gene: TRBJ2-2
clone size: -
D gene: -
V gene: TRBV4-3
CDR3 length: 15
CDR3 DNA: TGCGCCAGCAGCGACTACATCCAGGGGACCGGGGAGCTGTTTTTT
CDR3 protein: CASSDYIQGTGELFF

J gene: TRBJ1-1
clone size: -
D gene: TRBD1
V gene: TRBV5-1
CDR3 length: 14
CDR3 DNA: TGCGCCAGCAGCTTGGCCGACAGGGGGCACGTAGCTTTCTTT
CDR3 protein: CASSLADRGHVAFF

J gene: TRBJ1-1
clone size: once
D gene: -
V gene: TRBV7-3
CDR3 length: 13
CDR3 DNA: TGTGCCAGCAGCCGAGGCTCCAACACTGAAGCTTTCTTT
CDR3 protein: CASSRGSNTEAFF

J gene: TRBJ2-3
clone size: -
D gene: -
V gene: TRBV6-5
CDR3 length: 15
CDR3 DNA: TGTGCCAGCAGTTACGGTGCTACCCGCACAGATACGCAGTATTTT
CDR3 protein: CASSYGATRTDTQYF

J gene: TRBJ2-1
clone size: -
D gene: -
V gene: TRBV30
CDR3 length: 13
CDR3 DNA: TGTGCCTGGAGTGGACTAGCCTACAATGAGCAGTTCTTC
CDR3 protein: CAWSGLAYNEQFF

J gene: TRBJ1-1
clone size: -
D gene: TRBD1
V gene: TRBV7-3
CDR3 length: 13
CDR3 DNA: TGTGCCAGCAGCCCTCAGGGGGGCACTGAAGCTTTCTTT
CDR3 protein: CASSPQGGTEAFF

J gene: TRBJ1-5
clone size: -
D gene: TRBD1
V gene: TRBV29-1
CDR3 length: 11
CDR3 DNA: TGCAGCGTTGAAACGACAGGGGCCCAGCATTTT
CDR3 protein: CSVETTGAQHF

J gene: TRBJ1-2
clone size: -
D gene: -
V gene: TRBV11-2
CDR3 length: 14
CDR3 DNA: TGTGCCAGCAGCCCTAACAGGGTGGGCTATGGCTACACCTTC
CDR3 protein: CASSPNRVGYGYTF

J gene: TRBJ1-1
clone size: -
D gene: -
V gene: TRBV6-5
CDR3 length: 13
CDR3 DNA: TGTGCCAGCAGCTATACGGAGGGGACTGAAGCTTTCTTT
CDR3 protein: CASSYTEGTEAFF

J gene: TRBJ1-1
clone size: -
D gene: TRBD1
V gene: TRBV18
CDR3 length: 13
CDR3 DNA: TGTGCCAGCTCCGCGACAGGGGACACTGAAGCTTTCTTT
CDR3 protein: CASSATGDTEAFF

J gene: TRBJ2-1
clone size: -
D gene: TRBD2
V gene: TRBV10-3
CDR3 length: 16
CDR3 DNA: TGTGCCATCAGTGAGTCCACTAGCGGCCACTACAATGAGCAGTTCTTC
CDR3 protein: CAISESTSGHYNEQFF

J gene: TRBJ2-1
clone size: -
D gene: -
V gene: TRBV5-1
CDR3 length: 13
CDR3 DNA: TGCGCCAGCAGCTCTGGGGGCGCAAATGAGCAGTTCTTC
CDR3 protein: CASSSGGANEQFF

J gene: TRBJ2-3
clone size: -
D gene: -
V gene: TRBV2
CDR3 length: 12
CDR3 DNA: TGTGCCAGCACGAGAGGGCTAGATACGCAGTATTTT
CDR3 protein: CASTRGLDTQYF

J gene: TRBJ1-2
clone size: -
D gene: -
V gene: TRBV2
CDR3 length: 14
CDR3 DNA: TGTGCCAGCAGGGAACAGGGCGGGAAGGCTGGCTACACCTTC
CDR3 protein: CASREQGGKAGYTF

J gene: TRBJ2-5
clone size: -
D gene: -
V gene: TRBV7-3
CDR3 length: 13
CDR3 DNA: TGTGCCAGCAGCTTAAGCCATGTGGAGACCAAGTACTTC
CDR3 protein: CASSLSHVETKYF

J gene: TRBJ1-4
clone size: -
D gene: -
V gene: TRBV29-1
CDR3 length: 13
CDR3 DNA: TGCAGCGTTTCAACCGGGATGTATGAAAAACTGTTTTTT
CDR3 protein: CSVSTGMYEKLFF

J gene: TRBJ2-2
clone size: -
D gene: TRBD1
V gene: TRBV7-2
CDR3 length: 15
CDR3 DNA: TGTGCCAGCAGCTTTGGACAGGGAAACACCGGGGAGCTGTTTTTT
CDR3 protein: CASSFGQGNTGELFF

J gene: TRBJ1-3
clone size: -
D gene: -
V gene: TRBV9
CDR3 length: 16
CDR3 DNA: TGTGCCAGCAGCGGGTTCCGGGGAAGCTCTGGAAACACCATATATTTT
CDR3 protein: CASSGFRGSSGNTIYF

J gene: TRBJ2-3
clone size: -
D gene: -
V gene: TRBV11-2
CDR3 length: 18
CDR3 DNA: TGTGCCAGCAGCTTAGGGGGAGTTGGGTATCTGAGCACAGATACGCAGTATTTT
CDR3 protein: CASSLGGVGYLSTDTQYF

J gene: TRBJ2-5
clone size: -
D gene: TRBD1
V gene: TRBV9
CDR3 length: 15
CDR3 DNA: TGTGCCAGCAGCGGAAGGACAGGGGGAGGAGAGACCCAGTACTTC
CDR3 protein: CASSGRTGGGETQYF

J gene: TRBJ2-2
clone size: -
D gene: -
V gene: TRBV5-1
CDR3 length: 15
CDR3 DNA: TGCGCCAGCAGCTTGGTTGTAGCGGAACCCGGGGAGCTGTTTTTT
CDR3 protein: CASSLVVAEPGELFF

J gene: TRBJ1-2
clone size: -
D gene: -
V gene: TRBV4-1
CDR3 length: 15
CDR3 DNA: TGCGCCAGCAGTCAACAGGGTTCCCTCAACTATGGCTACACCTTC
CDR3 protein: CASSQQGSLNYGYTF

J gene: TRBJ1-5
clone size: once
D gene: TRBD1
V gene: TRBV6-1
CDR3 length: 14
CDR3 DNA: TGTGCCAGCAGCGGGGACAGGGGCCTTCAGCCCCAGCATTTT
CDR3 protein: CASSGDRGLQPQHF

J gene: TRBJ1-2
clone size: -
D gene: -
V gene: TRBV2
CDR3 length: 13
CDR3 DNA: TGTGCCAGCAGCGCACTAGCTAACTATGGCTACACCTTC
CDR3 protein: CASSALANYGYTF

J gene: TRBJ1-1
clone size: -
D gene: TRBD1
V gene: TRBV2
CDR3 length: 14
CDR3 DNA: TGTGCCAGCAGAGCCGGGACAGGGAACACTGAAGCTTTCTTT
CDR3 protein: CASRAGTGNTEAFF

J gene: TRBJ1-1
clone size: -
D gene: -
V gene: TRBV6-6
CDR3 length: 14
CDR3 DNA: TGTGCCAGCAACTGGGCAGCCGGGGACACTGAAGCTTTCTTT
CDR3 protein: CASNWAAGDTEAFF

J gene: TRBJ1-4
clone size: few
D gene: -
V gene: TRBV10-2
CDR3 length: 14
CDR3 DNA: TGCGCCAGCAATCCCACGGATGGAGGGGAAAAACTGTTTTTT
CDR3 protein: CASNPTDGGEKLFF

J gene: TRBJ2-3
clone size: few
D gene: TRBD1
V gene: TRBV7-3
CDR3 length: 12
CDR3 DNA: TGTGCCAGCAGCTACAGGGGAGATACGCAGTATTTT
CDR3 protein: CASSYRGDTQYF

J gene: TRBJ1-5
clone size: -
D gene: TRBD1
V gene: TRBV7-6
CDR3 length: 13
CDR3 DNA: TGTGCCACTCCGGGACAGGCAACCCCCCTGAGGCATTTT
CDR3 protein: CATPGQATPLRHF

J gene: TRBJ1-5
clone size: -
D gene: TRBD1
V gene: TRBV19
CDR3 length: 17
CDR3 DNA: TGTGCCAGTAGCTCCCCAATGGACAGGGGGCTGAATCAGCCCCAGCATTTT
CDR3 protein: CASSSPMDRGLNQPQHF

J gene: TRBJ1-1
clone size: -
D gene: -
V gene: TRBV6-1
CDR3 length: 14
CDR3 DNA: TGTGCCAGCAGGGATAGAAGGCGGGGAGTTGAAGCTTTCTTT
CDR3 protein: CASRDRRRGVEAFF

J gene: TRBJ1-2
clone size: -
D gene: -
V gene: TRBV19
CDR3 length: 11
CDR3 DNA: TGTGCCAGTAGTAGAGGGTATGGCTACACCTTC
CDR3 protein: CASSRGYGYTF